A single T cell receptor beta chain is shown here with its context. This sample stems from a study of blood T cells in healthy people across ages. It was with a sample-barcoded 5' primer and a J-beta primer mix that a second PCR of roughly 7 to 11 cycles was run. One entry per CDR3 protein, called by TCRdb with MiXCR from the 5' RACE reads. The sample lists more than 700,000 distinct CDR3 sequences; roughly 46% were seen once. This CDR3 contains 14 residues. Germline CDR1 and CDR2: SGHTA and FQGNSA. Trimming removed 3 bases at V and 8 bases at J, with 14 bases between. The chain has TRBV7-2 and TRBJ2-1, with unresolved D. Sequencing was performed on blood. This clonotype was obtained from a man aged 80 or over in good health. The CDR3 DNA sequence: TGTGCCAGCAGCTTGGGGTCCACTACCTATGAGCAGTTCTTC. This codes for CASSLGSTTYEQFF.